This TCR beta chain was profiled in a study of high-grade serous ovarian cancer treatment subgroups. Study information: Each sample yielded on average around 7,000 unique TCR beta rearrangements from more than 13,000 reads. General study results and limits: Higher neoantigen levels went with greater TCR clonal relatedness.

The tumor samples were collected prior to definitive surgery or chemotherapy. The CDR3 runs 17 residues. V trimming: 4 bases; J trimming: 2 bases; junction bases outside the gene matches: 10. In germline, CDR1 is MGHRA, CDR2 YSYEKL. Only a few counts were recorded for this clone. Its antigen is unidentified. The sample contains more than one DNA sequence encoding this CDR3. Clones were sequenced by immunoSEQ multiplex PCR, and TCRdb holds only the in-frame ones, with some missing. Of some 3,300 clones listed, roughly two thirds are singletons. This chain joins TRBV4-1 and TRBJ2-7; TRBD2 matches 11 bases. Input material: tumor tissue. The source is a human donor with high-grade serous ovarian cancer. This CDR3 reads CASSRDILSGGAYEQYF. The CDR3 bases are TGCGCCAGCAGCCGAGACATACTTAGCGGGGGGGCCTACGAGCAGTACTTC.